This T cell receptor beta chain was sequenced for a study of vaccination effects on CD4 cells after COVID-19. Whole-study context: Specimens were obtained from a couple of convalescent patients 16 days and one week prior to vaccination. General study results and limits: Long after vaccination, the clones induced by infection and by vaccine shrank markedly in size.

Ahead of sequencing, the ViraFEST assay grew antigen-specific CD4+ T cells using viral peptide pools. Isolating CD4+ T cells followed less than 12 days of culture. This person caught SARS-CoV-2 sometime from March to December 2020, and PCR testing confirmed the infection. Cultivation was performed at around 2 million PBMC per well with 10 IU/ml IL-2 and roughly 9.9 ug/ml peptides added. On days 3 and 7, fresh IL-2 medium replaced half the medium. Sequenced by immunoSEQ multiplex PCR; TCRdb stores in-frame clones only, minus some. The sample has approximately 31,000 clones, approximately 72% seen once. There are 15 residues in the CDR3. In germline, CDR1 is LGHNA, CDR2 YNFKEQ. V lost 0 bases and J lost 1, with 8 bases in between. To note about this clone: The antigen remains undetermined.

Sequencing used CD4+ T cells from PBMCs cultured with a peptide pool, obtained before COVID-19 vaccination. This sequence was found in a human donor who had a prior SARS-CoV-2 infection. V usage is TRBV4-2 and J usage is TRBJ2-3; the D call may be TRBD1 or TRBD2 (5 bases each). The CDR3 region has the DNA TGTGCCAGCAGCCAAGACGAGGGGCGCACAGATACGCAGTATTTT. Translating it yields CASSQDEGRTDTQYF.